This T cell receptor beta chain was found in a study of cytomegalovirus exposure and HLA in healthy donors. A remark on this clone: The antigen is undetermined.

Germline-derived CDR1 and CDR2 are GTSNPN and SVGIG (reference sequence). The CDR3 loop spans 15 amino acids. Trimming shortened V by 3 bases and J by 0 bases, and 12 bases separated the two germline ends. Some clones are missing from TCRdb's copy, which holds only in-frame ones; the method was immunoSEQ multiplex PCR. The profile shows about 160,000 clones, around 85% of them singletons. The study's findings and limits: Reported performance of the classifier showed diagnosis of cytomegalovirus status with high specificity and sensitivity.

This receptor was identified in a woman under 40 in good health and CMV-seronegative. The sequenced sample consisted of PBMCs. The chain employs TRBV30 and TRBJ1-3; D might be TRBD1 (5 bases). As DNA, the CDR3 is TGTGCCTGGAGGGAGAGTGGACACTCTGGAAACACCATATATTTT. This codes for CAWRESGHSGNTIYF.